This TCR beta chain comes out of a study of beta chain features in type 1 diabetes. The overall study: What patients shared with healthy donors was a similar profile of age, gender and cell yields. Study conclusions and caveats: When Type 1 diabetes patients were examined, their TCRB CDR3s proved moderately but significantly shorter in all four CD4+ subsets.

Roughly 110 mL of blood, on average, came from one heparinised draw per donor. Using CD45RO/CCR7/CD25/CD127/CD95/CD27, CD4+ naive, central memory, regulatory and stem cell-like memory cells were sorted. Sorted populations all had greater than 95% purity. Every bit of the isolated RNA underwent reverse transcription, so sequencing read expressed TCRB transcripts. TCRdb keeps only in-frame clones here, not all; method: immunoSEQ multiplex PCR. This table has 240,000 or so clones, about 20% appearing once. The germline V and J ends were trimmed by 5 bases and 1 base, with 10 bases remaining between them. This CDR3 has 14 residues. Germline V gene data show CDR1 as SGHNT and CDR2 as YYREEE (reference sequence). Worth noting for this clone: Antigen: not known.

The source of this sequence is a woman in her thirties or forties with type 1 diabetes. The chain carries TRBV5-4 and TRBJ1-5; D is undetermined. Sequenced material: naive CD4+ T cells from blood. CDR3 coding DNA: TGTGCCAGCAGTTTAGACAAAAGCAATCAGCCCCAGCATTTT. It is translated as CASSLDKSNQPQHF.